This entry concerns a single T cell receptor beta chain. The antigen remains undetermined. TCRdb analysed the 5' RACE reads with MiXCR anew, one entry per CDR3 protein. The sample has about 560,000 distinct CDR3 sequences, 17% seen once; the top ten hold approximately 8.1%. These data come from a study of T-cell memory formation after mild COVID-19. Study in general: TCR clusters were mostly donor specific.

Study-wide results and caveats: Among clones peaking at day 37 in the second wave, SARS-CoV-2 specificity remained unconfirmed. Later expanders leaned CD4+, whereas clones that contracted between day 15 and 85 were balanced CD4/CD8. Memory sampled before infection contained some responding clones, suggesting cross-reactive memory joined.

CDR1 and CDR2 from the germline V gene are SNHLY and FYNNEI. This CDR3 is 14 amino acids long. The V end lost 1 base, the J end lost 7 bases, and 13 bases lay between the germline ends. This receptor was taken from an adult woman who had mild COVID-19 (a few samples of this study predate the infection). Cell type and time point are not known. The genes are TRBV2 and TRBJ1-2, with D unclear. The sample was PBMCs or a T cell subset sorted from them (not recorded which). As DNA, the CDR3 is TGTGCCAGCAGTGAAGGGTGGGGTATGAGTGGCTACACCTTC. Encoded protein: CASSEGWGMSGYTF.